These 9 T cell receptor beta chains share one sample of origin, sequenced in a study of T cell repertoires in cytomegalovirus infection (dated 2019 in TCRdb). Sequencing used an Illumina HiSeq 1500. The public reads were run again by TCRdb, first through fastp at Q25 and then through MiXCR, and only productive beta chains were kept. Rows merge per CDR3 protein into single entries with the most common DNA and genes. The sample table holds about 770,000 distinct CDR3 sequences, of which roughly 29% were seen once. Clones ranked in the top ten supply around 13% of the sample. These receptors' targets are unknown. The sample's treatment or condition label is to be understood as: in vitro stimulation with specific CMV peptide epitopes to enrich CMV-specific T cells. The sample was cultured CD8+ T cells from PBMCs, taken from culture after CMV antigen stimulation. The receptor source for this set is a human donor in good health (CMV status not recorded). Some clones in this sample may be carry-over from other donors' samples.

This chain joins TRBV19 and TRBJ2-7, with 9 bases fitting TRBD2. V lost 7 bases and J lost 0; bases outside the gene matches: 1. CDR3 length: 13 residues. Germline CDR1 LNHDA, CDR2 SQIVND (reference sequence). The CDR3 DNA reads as TGTGCCAGTACTAGCGGGGCCTCCTACGAGCAGTACTTC. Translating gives CASTSGASYEQYF.

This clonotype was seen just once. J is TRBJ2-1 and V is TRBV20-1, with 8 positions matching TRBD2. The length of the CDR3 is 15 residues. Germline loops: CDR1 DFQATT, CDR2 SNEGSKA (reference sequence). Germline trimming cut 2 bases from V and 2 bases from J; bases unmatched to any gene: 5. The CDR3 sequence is CSARPSGGAYNEQFF. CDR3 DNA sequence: TGCAGTGCTAGACCCAGCGGGGGAGCCTACAATGAGCAGTTCTTC.

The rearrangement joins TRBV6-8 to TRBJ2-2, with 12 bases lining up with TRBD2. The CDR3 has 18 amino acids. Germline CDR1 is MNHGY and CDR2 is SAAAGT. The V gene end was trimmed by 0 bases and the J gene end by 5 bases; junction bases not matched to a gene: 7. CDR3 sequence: CASSYSASGGAVTGELFF. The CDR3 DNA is TGTGCCAGCAGTTACTCAGCTAGCGGGGGGGCAGTGACCGGGGAGCTGTTTTTT.

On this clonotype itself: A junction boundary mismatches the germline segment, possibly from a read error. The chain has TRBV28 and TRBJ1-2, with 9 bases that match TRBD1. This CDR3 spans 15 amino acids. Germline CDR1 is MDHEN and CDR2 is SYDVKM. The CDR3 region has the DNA TGTGCCAGCAGTTGGGGACAGGGACTCTCCTATGGCTACGCCTTC. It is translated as CASSWGQGLSYGYAF.

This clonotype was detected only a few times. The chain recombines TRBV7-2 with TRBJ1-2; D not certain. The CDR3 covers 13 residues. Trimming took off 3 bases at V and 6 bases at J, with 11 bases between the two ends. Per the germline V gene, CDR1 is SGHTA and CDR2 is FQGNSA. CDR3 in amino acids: CASSFLTGNGYTF. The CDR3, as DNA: TGTGCCAGCAGCTTCTTAACTGGCAATGGCTACACCTTC.

CDR3 sequence reads: CSARTGVSNQPQHF. DNA of the CDR3: TGCAGTGCAAGGACAGGGGTTAGCAATCAGCCCCAGCATTTT. The chain combines TRBV20-1 with TRBJ1-5, with 9 nucleotides matching TRBD1. With V trimmed by 6 bases and J by 0 bases, 3 bases remained unmatched. Germline CDR1 and CDR2: DFQATT and SNEGSKA (reference sequence). The CDR3 has 14 residues.

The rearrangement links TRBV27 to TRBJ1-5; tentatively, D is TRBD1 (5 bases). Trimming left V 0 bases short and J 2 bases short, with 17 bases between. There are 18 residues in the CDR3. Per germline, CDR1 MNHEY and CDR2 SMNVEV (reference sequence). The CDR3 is CASSLSGYALGGNQPQHF. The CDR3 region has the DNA TGTGCCAGCAGTTTATCGGGTTACGCCTTAGGGGGCAATCAGCCCCAGCATTTT.

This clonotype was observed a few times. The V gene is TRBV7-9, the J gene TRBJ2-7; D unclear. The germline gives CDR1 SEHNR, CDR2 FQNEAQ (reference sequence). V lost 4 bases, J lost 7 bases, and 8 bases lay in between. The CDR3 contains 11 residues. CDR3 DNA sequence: TGTGCCAGCAGCTCCCGAGATGAGCAGTACGTC. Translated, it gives CASSSRDEQYV.

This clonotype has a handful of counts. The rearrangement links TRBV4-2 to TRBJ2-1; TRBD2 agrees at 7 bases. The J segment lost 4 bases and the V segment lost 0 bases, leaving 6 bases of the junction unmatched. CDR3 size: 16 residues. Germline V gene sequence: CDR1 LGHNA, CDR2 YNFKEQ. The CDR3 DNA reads TGTGCCAGCAGCCAAGATATGGAGGGAGGGTACAATGAGCAGTTCTTC. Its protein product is CASSQDMEGGYNEQFF.